The 3 T cell receptor beta chains listed next were all sequenced from one sample in a study of CD8 T cells in Susac syndrome. Reverse transcription used about 0.45 to 1 ug RNA and random hexamers. TCRdb analysed the immunoSEQ multiplex PCR reads with MiXCR anew, one entry per CDR3 protein. Here the sample spans about 120,000 distinct CDR3 sequences, 90% to 95% being singletons. Sample: CD4+ T cells from PBMCs. The receptors originated from a human donor with multiple sclerosis.

The CDR3 region has the DNA TGTGCCAGCAGCTCCCACGGGGGGACCCAGTACTTC. It specifies CASSSHGGTQYF. The chain joins TRBV11-2 to TRBJ2-5; possibly TRBD2 for D (6 bases). The V end lost 4 bases, the J end lost 7 bases, and 10 bases lay between the germline ends. Germline-derived CDR1 and CDR2 are SGHAT and FQNNGV. There are 12 residues in the CDR3.

The gene calls are TRBV29-1 and TRBJ1-2, with a weak D call TRBD1 (5 bases). This CDR3 has 14 amino acids. CDR1 is SQVTM, CDR2 ANQGSEA, per germline. With 7 bases removed from V and 3 bases from J, the gap between germline ends came to 18 bases. CDR3 protein: CSGGAPGTDYGYTF. The CDR3 nucleotides read TGCAGCGGGGGCGCCCCGGGTACGGACTATGGCTACACCTTC. Together with reference TRBV29-1 and TRBJ1-2, the CDR3 gives the full variable domain: SAVISQKPSRDICQRGTSLTIQCQVDSQVTMMFWYRQQPGQSLTLIATANQGSEATYESGFVIDKFPISRPNLTFSTLTVSNMSPEDSSIYLCSGGAPGTDYGYTFGSGTRLTVV.

This chain uses TRBV2 with TRBJ2-2, with D possibly TRBD2 on 7 matching bases. The CDR3 consists of 15 residues. V was trimmed by 4 bases and J by 4 bases, leaving 13 bases between them. Germline V gene sequence: CDR1 SNHLY, CDR2 FYNNEI. CDR3 coding DNA: TGTGCCAGCAGTGTCGGGGGGCCGGGCACCGGGGAGCTGTTTTTT. It is translated as CASSVGGPGTGELFF. Full variable domain (outside the CDR3, taken from reference TRBV2 and TRBJ2-2): EPEVTQTPSHQVTQMGQEVILRCVPISNHLYFYWYRQILGQKVEFLVSFYNNEISEKSEIFDDQFSVERPDGSNFTLKIRSTKLEDSAMYFCASSVGGPGTGELFFGEGSRLTVL.